This TCR beta chain was obtained from a study of blood T cells in healthy people across ages. Findings of the study overall: Older age went with lower TCR beta diversity per million T cells, in a roughly linear way. Naive T cell percentage showed a strong correlation with TCR beta diversity.

As for this clonotype: What it binds is unknown.

Isolated per sample were at least 6 million PBMCs. It was with a sample-barcoded 5' primer and a J-beta primer mix that a second PCR of roughly 7 to 12 cycles was run. One entry per CDR3 protein, called by TCRdb with MiXCR from the 5' RACE reads. The table has 1.5 million to 2 million distinct CDR3 sequences, about 50% seen once. The sequencing sample was made of blood. The receptor was derived from a woman aged 40 to 50 in good health.

The CDR3 sequence is CAISRRGGQETQYF. The CDR3 DNA is TGTGCCATCAGTCGTAGGGGTGGCCAAGAGACCCAGTACTTC. J is TRBJ2-5 and V is TRBV10-3; tentative D call: TRBD1 (5 bases). Germline CDR1 is ENHRY and CDR2 is SYGVKD. The CDR3 has 14 residues. Trimming stripped 5 bases from V and 1 base from J, with 11 bases between.